This note documents a single T cell receptor beta chain sequence. This sample stems from a study of OX40 agonist ivuxolimab in advanced cancers. For the study at large: Head and neck, renal cell, melanoma or hepatocellular carcinoma were the cancers that dose-escalation patients had.

Germline V gene data show CDR1 as MDHEN and CDR2 as SYDVKM. With V trimmed by 4 bases and J by 6 bases, 11 bases remained unmatched. The CDR3 sequence is 17 residues long. Measured with immunoSEQ multiplex PCR; TCRdb has only the in-frame clones, and not every one. Here the sample spans tens of thousands of clones, roughly 85% being singletons. The sample here was CD4+ or CD8+ T cells sorted from blood, taken in a trial of the OX40 agonist ivuxolimab. This chain links TRBV28 with TRBJ2-4; 11 bases match TRBD1. This clonotype was sampled from an adult with an advanced solid tumor such as melanoma, head and neck, liver or kidney cancer. This CDR3 reads CASSSYTGTGGGNIQYF. The CDR3 DNA follows: TGTGCCAGCAGTTCTTATACCGGGACAGGGGGTGGAAACATTCAGTACTTC.